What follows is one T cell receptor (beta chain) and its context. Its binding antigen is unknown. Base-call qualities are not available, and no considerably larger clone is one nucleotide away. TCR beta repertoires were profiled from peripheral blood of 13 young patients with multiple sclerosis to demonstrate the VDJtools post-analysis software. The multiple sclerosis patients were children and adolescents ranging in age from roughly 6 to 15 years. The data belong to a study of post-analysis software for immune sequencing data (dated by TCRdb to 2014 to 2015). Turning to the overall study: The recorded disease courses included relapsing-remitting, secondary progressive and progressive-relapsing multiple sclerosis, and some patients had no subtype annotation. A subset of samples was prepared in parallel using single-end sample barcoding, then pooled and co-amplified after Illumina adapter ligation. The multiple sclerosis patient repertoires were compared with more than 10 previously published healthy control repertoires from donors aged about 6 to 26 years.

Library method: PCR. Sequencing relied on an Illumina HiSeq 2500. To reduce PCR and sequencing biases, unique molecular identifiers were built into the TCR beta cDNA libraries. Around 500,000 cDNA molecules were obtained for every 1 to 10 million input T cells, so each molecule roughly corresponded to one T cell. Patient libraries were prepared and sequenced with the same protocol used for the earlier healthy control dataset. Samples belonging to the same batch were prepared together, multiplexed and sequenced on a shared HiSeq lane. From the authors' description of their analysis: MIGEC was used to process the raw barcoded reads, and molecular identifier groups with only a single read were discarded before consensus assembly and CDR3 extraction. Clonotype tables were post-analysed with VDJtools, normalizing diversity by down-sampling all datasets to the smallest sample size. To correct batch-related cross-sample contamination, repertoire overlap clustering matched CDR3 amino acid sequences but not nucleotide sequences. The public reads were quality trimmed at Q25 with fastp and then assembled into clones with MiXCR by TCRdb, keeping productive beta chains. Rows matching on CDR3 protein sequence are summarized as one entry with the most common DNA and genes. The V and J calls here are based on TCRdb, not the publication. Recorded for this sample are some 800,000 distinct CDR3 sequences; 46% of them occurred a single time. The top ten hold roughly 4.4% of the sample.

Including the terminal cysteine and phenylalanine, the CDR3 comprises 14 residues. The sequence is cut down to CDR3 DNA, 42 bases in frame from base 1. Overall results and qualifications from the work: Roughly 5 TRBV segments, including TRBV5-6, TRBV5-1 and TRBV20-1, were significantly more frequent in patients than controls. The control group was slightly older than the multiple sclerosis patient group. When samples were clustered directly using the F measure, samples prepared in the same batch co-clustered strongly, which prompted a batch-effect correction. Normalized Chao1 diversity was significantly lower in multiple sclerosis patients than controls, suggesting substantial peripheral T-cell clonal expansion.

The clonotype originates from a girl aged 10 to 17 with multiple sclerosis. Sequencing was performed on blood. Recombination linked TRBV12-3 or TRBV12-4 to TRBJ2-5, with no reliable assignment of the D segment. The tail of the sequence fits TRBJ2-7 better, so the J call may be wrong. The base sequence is TGTGCCAGCAGTCTCGACCTGGACCTGGACGAGCAGTACTTC. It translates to CASSLDLDLDEQYF.